The 25 T cell receptor beta chains below come from one sample, sequenced in a study of regulatory T cells in long-lasting Graves disease (dated by TCRdb to about 2021). The library was obtained by multiplex PCR. The reads were generated on an Illumina HiSeq 4000. To build TCR beta libraries, CDR3 regions were amplified by Arm-PCR using iRepertoire HTBI primers. TCRdb reran the public reads through fastp at Q25 and MiXCR, keeping productive beta chains. Identical CDR3 proteins give one entry, which carries the most common genes and DNA. The sample table lists about 620,000 distinct CDR3 sequences, roughly 16% of them with a count of one. About 20% of the sample lies in the top ten. Read against the paper, the sample's time point label means: newly diagnosed GD, antithyroid drugs for less than 3 months. For both TCR sequencing and RNA sequencing, RNA was extracted from PBMCs using TRIzol. These data also formed part of another study, on T cells in Graves' hyperthyroidism and ophthalmopathy.

Material: peripheral blood mononuclear cells (PBMCs), obtained at new diagnosis, from a patient treated with antithyroid drugs. All receptors derive from a woman in her twenties or thirties with Graves disease. Donor details come from another sample of the same person, matched by shared clones.

This clonotype was recorded at least ten times. The V call is TRBV2, the J call TRBJ1-5; a possible D gene is TRBD1 (5 bases). The CDR3 has 14 amino acids. Germline V gene lookup returns CDR1 SNHLY and CDR2 FYNNEI. The V end lost 3 bases, the J end lost 7 bases, and 13 bases lay between the germline ends. CDR3: CASSEVQGRQPQHF. The DNA of the CDR3 is TGTGCCAGCAGTGAGGTCCAGGGAAGGCAGCCCCAGCATTTT.

This clonotype was counted many times. V and J are TRBV2 and TRBJ2-7; 8 bases agree with TRBD2. Germline CDR1 and CDR2: SNHLY and FYNNEI. After removal of 4 bases from V and 5 bases from J, the junction contained 16 bases not matched to a gene. The length of the CDR3 is 17 residues. The CDR3 is CASSGWTSPSPGNEQYF. The CDR3 region has the DNA TGTGCCAGCAGTGGGTGGACTAGCCCTTCACCCGGCAACGAGCAGTACTTC.

The J gene is TRBJ1-6, the V gene TRBV20-1; TRBD1 is a possible D gene (5 bases). CDR3 length: 14 residues. The ends were cut back, 5 bases at V and 5 bases at J, with 13 bases in the middle. Germline CDR1 reads DFQATT; CDR2 reads SNEGSKA (reference sequence). The CDR3 DNA follows: TGCAGTGCTTCCACCGGGACCAATAATTCACCCCTCCACTTT. This translates into CSASTGTNNSPLHF.

In this sample, this clonotype turned up many times. The V gene is TRBV6-1, the J gene TRBJ1-1, with D possibly being TRBD1 (6 bases). The V gene lost 3 bases and the J gene lost 2 bases, with 13 bases spanning the gap. CDR3 size: 15 residues. From germline, CDR1 is MNHNS and CDR2 SASEGT. CDR3 DNA: TGTGCCAGCAGTGACGGTGGGACATCAAACACTGAAGCTTTCTTT. It translates to CASSDGGTSNTEAFF.

The table lists this clonotype with many counts. The chain is built from TRBV11-3 and TRBJ1-5; D is undetermined. CDR3 length equals 12 residues. The V end was cut by 5 bases, the J end by 9 bases, with 11 bases between. Germline CDR1 and CDR2: SGHNT and YENEEA. The CDR3 DNA sequence: TGTGCCAGCAGCCTAAAACGCCGGCCCCAGCATTTT. This encodes CASSLKRRPQHF.

Only a few counts were recorded for this clonotype. The chain carries TRBV19 and TRBJ2-6, with a weak D call TRBD1 (6 bases). Germline CDR1 and CDR2: LNHDA and SQIVND (reference sequence). CDR3 size: 15 residues. V was shortened by 6 bases and J by 1 base, with 10 bases between the two germline ends. The CDR3 region is CASRITGSGANVLTF. For the CDR3, the DNA is TGTGCCAGTAGAATAACAGGGTCTGGGGCCAACGTCCTGACTTTC.

Regarding this clonotype: This could be a read error, since a much larger clone is one nucleotide away. The conserved final phenylalanine or tryptophan is absent from the CDR3, which likely points to a read error. J is TRBJ2-7 and V is TRBV28, with 8 bases that match TRBD1. The germline CDR1 and CDR2 sequences are MDHEN and SYDVKM. The CDR3 is made up of 13 amino acids. After removal of 6 bases from V and 3 bases from J, the junction contained 4 bases not matched to a gene. The CDR3 reads CASSQGTGYEQYL. The CDR3 bases are TGTGCCAGCAGCCAAGGGACAGGCTACGAGCAGTACTTA.

A word on this clonotype: The junction departs from the called germline gene at one end, perhaps through a read error. This chain joins TRBV24-1 and TRBJ2-3; 9 positions match TRBD2. Looked up from germline, CDR1 is KGHDR and CDR2 is SFDVKD. The CDR3 runs to 15 residues. The CDR3 protein is CATSAKAGGGDMQYF. In nucleotides, the CDR3 is TGTGCCACCAGTGCCAAAGCGGGAGGTGGAGATATGCAGTATTTT.

This clonotype was seen a handful of times. As DNA, the CDR3 is TGTGCCAGCAGTCCCACCGGGACTCACCAAGAGACCCAGTACTTC. This sequence encodes CASSPTGTHQETQYF. The chain couples TRBV2 to TRBJ2-5, with TRBD2 as a possible D gene (6 bases). V gave up 5 bases and J gave up 0 bases, with 13 bases separating them. The CDR3 totals 15 residues. From germline, CDR1 is SNHLY and CDR2 FYNNEI.

This clonotype was seen at least ten times. The chain has TRBV20-1 and TRBJ2-1, with 9 positions matching TRBD2. Germline V gene sequence: CDR1 DFQATT, CDR2 SNEGSKA (reference sequence). V was pared by 1 base and J by 4 bases, with 11 bases of the junction left unmatched. This CDR3 spans 17 amino acids. The CDR3 region is CSARGNTPGLAYNEQFF. CDR3 bases: TGCAGTGCTAGAGGGAACACACCGGGACTAGCTTACAATGAGCAGTTCTTC.

A few counts support this clonotype. This sequence joins TRBV6-1 and TRBJ2-1, with 7 positions matching TRBD1. CDR1 and CDR2 from the germline V gene are MNHNS and SASEGT. Trimming removed 5 bases from V and 8 bases from J; junction bases left unmatched: 3. CDR3 length equals 12 residues. The CDR3 is CASSRTGDEQFF. DNA of the CDR3: TGTGCCAGCAGTAGAACAGGGGATGAGCAGTTCTTC.

The rearrangement links TRBV12-3 or TRBV12-4 to TRBJ2-3, with D tentatively TRBD1 (6 bases). The CDR3 is 15 amino acids. Trimming took off 5 bases at V and 1 base at J, with 13 bases between the two ends. As DNA, the CDR3 is TGTGCCAGCAGTATCCAGGGGTCTGGCACAGATACGCAGTATTTT. This codes for CASSIQGSGTDTQYF.

This clonotype was found a few times. The genes are TRBV28 and TRBJ2-7; D unclear. This CDR3 is 14 amino acids long. Trimming pared 4 bases from V and 5 bases from J, leaving 15 bases between. Germline loops: CDR1 MDHEN, CDR2 SYDVKM. CDR3 region: CASSYAWLVHEQYF. In DNA, the CDR3 is TGTGCCAGCAGTTATGCCTGGCTGGTCCACGAGCAGTACTTC.

The rearrangement joins TRBV7-8 to TRBJ1-6, with 8 nucleotides matching TRBD1. The V and J ends lost 3 bases and 6 bases, in that order; junction bases with no gene match: 4. CDR1 is SGHVS, CDR2 FQNEAQ, per germline. The CDR3 consists of 15 residues. The CDR3 here is CASSLTGQVNSPLHF. CDR3 DNA: TGTGCCAGCAGCTTGACGGGACAGGTTAATTCACCCCTCCACTTT.

V gene TRBV19 combines with J gene TRBJ2-3, with D possibly TRBD2 on 6 matching bases. V lost 4 bases to trimming and J lost 2 bases, with 13 bases between them. CDR1 is LNHDA and CDR2 is SQIVND in the germline V gene (reference sequence). The CDR3 contains 15 residues. CDR3 bases: TGTGCCAGTAGTAGTTTTGGCGGGAACACAGATACGCAGTATTTT. Translation gives CASSSFGGNTDTQYF.

This clonotype was detected many times. V gene TRBV18 combines with J gene TRBJ1-5, with no clear D. CDR3 length equals 13 residues. V shed 8 bases and J shed 4 bases, with 12 bases lying between them. CDR1 is KGHSH and CDR2 is LQKENI in the germline V gene. CDR3 bases: TGTGCCAGCAGTCCTGGAAGTAATCAGCCCCAGCATTTT. This codes for CASSPGSNQPQHF.

The rearrangement links TRBV7-9 to TRBJ2-5, with TRBD1 matching over 9 bases. V was clipped by 2 bases and J by 4 bases; unmatched bases: 8. This CDR3 is 16 amino acids long. Germline assignment: CDR1 SEHNR and CDR2 FQNEAQ (reference sequence). Written as DNA, the CDR3 is TGTGCCAGCAGCTTATCCGGACAGGGGATGCGAGAGACCCAGTACTTC. This codes for CASSLSGQGMRETQYF. Variable domain in full (rest from reference TRBV7-9 and TRBJ2-5): DTGVSQNPRHKITKRGQNVTFRCDPISEHNRLYWYRQTLGQGPEFLTYFQNEAQLEKSRLLSDRFSAERPKGSFSTLEIQRTEQGDSAMYLCASSLSGQGMRETQYFGPGTRLLVL.

On this clonotype itself: A much larger clone lies one base from this, so it may be a read error. The rearrangement joins TRBV12-3 or TRBV12-4 to TRBJ1-6; possible D gene TRBD1, 5 bases. With 2 bases removed from V and 8 bases from J, the gap between germline ends came to 19 bases. The CDR3 sequence is 17 residues long. The chain's CDR3 is CASSLFIGPGGDSPLHF. The CDR3 DNA follows: TGTGCCAGCAGTTTATTCATCGGACCTGGGGGGGATTCACCCCTCCACTTT.

This clonotype has at least ten counts. CDR3 coding DNA: TGTGCCAGCAGCTGCGAGCGGGACCCTAGCGGGATCCAAGAGACCCAGTACTTC. This codes for CASSCERDPSGIQETQYF. The chain combines TRBV11-1 with TRBJ2-5, with 9 bases aligning to TRBD2. CDR1 and CDR2 (germline): SGHAT, FQDESV (reference sequence). The V segment lost 4 bases and the J segment 1 base; nucleotides outside the gene matches: 13. The CDR3 length is 18 residues.

This clonotype was detected many times. This chain joins TRBV5-5 and TRBJ1-1, with 7 bases that match TRBD1. V shed 3 bases and J 3 bases; nucleotides not matched to a gene: 2. The CDR3 length is 13 residues. Germline V gene data show CDR1 as SGHKS and CDR2 as YYEKEE (reference sequence). CDR3 sequence: CASSWQGDTEAFF. The CDR3 DNA reads as TGTGCCAGCAGCTGGCAGGGGGACACTGAAGCTTTCTTT.

In this sample, this clonotype turned up a few times. The V and J genes are TRBV27 and TRBJ2-7; no clear D. Trimming took off 4 bases at V and 5 bases at J, with 18 bases between the two ends. CDR3 length equals 15 residues. Germline V gene lookup returns CDR1 MNHEY and CDR2 SMNVEV (reference sequence). The CDR3 DNA reads as TGTGCCAGCAGTTCCCCGACAACCTCGCCCCACGAGCAGTACTTC. Amino acids: CASSSPTTSPHEQYF.

The J gene is TRBJ2-3, the V gene TRBV28, with D possibly TRBD2 on 6 matching bases. The CDR3 has 17 residues. Trimming took 3 bases from V and 0 from J, leaving 16 bases between them. CDR1 is MDHEN and CDR2 is SYDVKM in the germline V gene. As DNA, the CDR3 is TGTGCCAGCAGTTTTCCCGGACTAAGCTCAAGCACAGATACGCAGTATTTT. Translated, it gives CASSFPGLSSSTDTQYF. Drawing the rest from reference TRBV28 and TRBJ2-3, the complete variable domain is DVKVTQSSRYLVKRTGEKVFLECVQDMDHENMFWYRQDPGLGLRLIYFSYDVKMKEKGDIPEGYSVSREKKERFSLILESASTNQTSMYLCASSFPGLSSSTDTQYFGPGTRLTVL.

This clonotype was recorded at least ten times. The CDR3 region is CASSLGDRVADTQYF. DNA of the CDR3: TGCGCCAGCAGCTTGGGGGACAGGGTCGCAGATACGCAGTATTTT. The chain joins TRBV5-1 to TRBJ2-3; 9 bases align to TRBD1. Per the germline V gene, CDR1 is SGHRS and CDR2 is YFSETQ. The CDR3 runs to 15 residues. V lost 0 bases to trimming and J lost 4 bases; unmatched junction nucleotides: 3.

This clonotype was counted ten times or more. The chain couples TRBV6-1 to TRBJ1-4, with 10 bases identical to TRBD1. This CDR3 is 15 amino acids long. V trimming: 4 bases; J trimming: 8 bases; junction bases outside the gene matches: 7. The germline gives CDR1 MNHNS, CDR2 SASEGT. CDR3 residues: CASSGAGTGEEKLFF. CDR3 bases: TGTGCCAGCAGTGGAGCCGGGACAGGGGAAGAAAAACTGTTTTTT.

This clonotype has a count of ten or more. V and J are TRBV20-1 and TRBJ2-3; D perhaps matches TRBD2 (5 bases). Germline V gene data show CDR1 as DFQATT and CDR2 as SNEGSKA (reference sequence). V was clipped by 5 bases and J by 4 bases, with 16 bases between them. CDR3 size: 14 residues. The CDR3 DNA reads as TGCAGTGCTTCTACCCTCGGGGTCGCAGATACGCAGTATTTT. Translation gives CSASTLGVADTQYF.